The T cell receptor beta chain under discussion was sequenced for a study of response to subunit inactivated influenza vaccine. Overall study findings and caveats: New T cells are recruited in small numbers by each seasonal influenza vaccination, according to the authors' suggestion.

With 1 base clipped from V and 4 bases from J, the junction kept 18 bases outside the gene matches. The CDR3 covers 19 residues. The V gene's germline CDR1 is MGHRA and CDR2 YSYEKL. This clonotype was detected only a few times. Its antigen remains unidentified. TCRdb redid the calling of the RT-PCR reads with MiXCR, one entry per CDR3 protein. Of over 400,000 distinct CDR3 sequences detected, roughly 13% appear once; the ten largest clones hold less than 15%. The sequence was collected from a man aged 50 to 59 who received an inactivated influenza vaccine. V and J are TRBV4-1 and TRBJ2-7; 8 nucleotides align to TRBD1. The sequences come from PBMCs from blood, collected 40 to 50 days after vaccination. The CDR3 DNA reads TGCGCCAGCAGCCAAGCCGGGACAGGACTTACTTACGCGGGTTACGAGCAGTACTTC. It encodes CASSQAGTGLTYAGYEQYF.